This T cell receptor (beta chain) originates from a study of T cells in Graves' hyperthyroidism and ophthalmopathy. Findings of the study overall: Median prediction lead before ophthalmopathy onset was 5.5 to 7 months with the model. Peripheral blood also featured most of the thyroid clonotypes expanded above 0.001.

Hyperthyroidism had been newly diagnosed in patients aged 18 to 65, and its duration was under 2 months. Amplification of TCR beta CDR3 regions was performed using RNA transcripts as template. Initially, a first-round RT-PCR of the TCR CDR3 employed the HTBI primer set. Using its own MiXCR run on the multiplex PCR reads, TCRdb lists one record per CDR3 protein. The top ten hold 8.2% of the sample, which has roughly 580,000 distinct CDR3 sequences, more than 45% seen once. This CDR3 is built from 13 residues. Germline CDR1 is SNHLY and CDR2 is FYNNEI. V shed 5 bases, J shed 5 bases, and the junction held 2 bases outside the gene matches. Points on this clonotype: The antigen remains unidentified.

V is TRBV2 and J is TRBJ2-2, with TRBD1 matching 7 bases. The sequence came from a young woman with Graves' hyperthyroidism. What was sequenced was peripheral blood or thyroid tissue (not recorded which). CDR3 in amino acids: CASSRGRTGELFF. The CDR3 DNA is TGTGCCAGCAGTAGGGGGCGTACCGGGGAGCTGTTTTTT.